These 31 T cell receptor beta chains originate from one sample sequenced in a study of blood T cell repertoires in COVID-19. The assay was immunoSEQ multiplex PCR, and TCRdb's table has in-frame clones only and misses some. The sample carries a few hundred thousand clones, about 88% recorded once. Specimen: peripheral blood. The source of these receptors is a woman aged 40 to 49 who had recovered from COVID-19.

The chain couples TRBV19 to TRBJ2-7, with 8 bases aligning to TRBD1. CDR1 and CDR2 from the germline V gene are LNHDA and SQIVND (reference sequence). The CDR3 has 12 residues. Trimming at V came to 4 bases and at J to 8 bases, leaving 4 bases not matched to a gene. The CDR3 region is CASSTTGDQQYF. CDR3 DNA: TGTGCCAGTAGTACGACAGGGGATCAGCAGTACTTC.

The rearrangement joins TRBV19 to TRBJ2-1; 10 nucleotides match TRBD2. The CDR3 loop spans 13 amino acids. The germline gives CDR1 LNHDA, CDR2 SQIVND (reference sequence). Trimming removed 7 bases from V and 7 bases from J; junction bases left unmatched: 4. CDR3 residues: CASKTSGLNEQFF. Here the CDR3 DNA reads TGTGCCAGTAAGACTAGCGGGCTAAATGAGCAGTTCTTC.

DNA of the CDR3: TGTGCCAGCAGCCAGGAAGACTCGGGGGTAGAGACCCAGTACTTC. It yields the protein CASSQEDSGVETQYF. The rearrangement uses TRBV3-1 (or the pseudogene TRBV3-2) and TRBJ2-5; tentatively, D is TRBD2 (6 bases). The CDR3 totals 15 residues. The germline V and J ends were trimmed by 3 bases and 4 bases, with 15 bases remaining between them. Germline V gene sequence: CDR1 LGHDT, CDR2 YNNKEL (reference sequence).

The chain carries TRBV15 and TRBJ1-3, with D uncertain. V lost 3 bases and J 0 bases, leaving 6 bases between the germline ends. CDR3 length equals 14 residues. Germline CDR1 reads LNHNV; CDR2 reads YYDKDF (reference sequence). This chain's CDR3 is CATSSGSSGNTIYF. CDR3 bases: TGTGCCACCAGCAGCGGTAGCTCTGGAAACACCATATATTTT.

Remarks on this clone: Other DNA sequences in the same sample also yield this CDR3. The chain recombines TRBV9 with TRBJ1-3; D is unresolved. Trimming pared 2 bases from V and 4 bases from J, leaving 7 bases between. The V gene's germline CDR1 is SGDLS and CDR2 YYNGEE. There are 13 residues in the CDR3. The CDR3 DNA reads TGTGCCAGCAGCGTCGGCGGCGGAAACACCATATATTTT. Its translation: CASSVGGGNTIYF.

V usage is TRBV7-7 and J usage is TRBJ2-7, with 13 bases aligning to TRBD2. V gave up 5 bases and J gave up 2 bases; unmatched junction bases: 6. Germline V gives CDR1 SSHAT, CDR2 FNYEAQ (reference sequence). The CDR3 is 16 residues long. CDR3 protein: CASSPLGTSGAYEQYF. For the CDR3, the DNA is TGTGCCAGCAGCCCCTTGGGGACTAGCGGGGCCTACGAGCAGTACTTC.

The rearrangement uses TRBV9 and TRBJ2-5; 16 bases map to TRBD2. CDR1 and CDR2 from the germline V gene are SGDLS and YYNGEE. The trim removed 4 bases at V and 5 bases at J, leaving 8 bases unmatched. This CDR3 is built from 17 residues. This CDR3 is CASSSGTSGRAVETQYF. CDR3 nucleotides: TGTGCCAGCAGCTCCGGGACTAGCGGGAGGGCCGTGGAGACCCAGTACTTC.

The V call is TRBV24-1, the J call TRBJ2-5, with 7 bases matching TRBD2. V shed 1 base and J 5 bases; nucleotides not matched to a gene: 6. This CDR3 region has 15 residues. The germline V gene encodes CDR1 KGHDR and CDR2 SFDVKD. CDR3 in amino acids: CATSDFGGSTETQYF. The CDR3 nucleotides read TGTGCCACCAGTGATTTTGGCGGGAGTACTGAGACCCAGTACTTC.

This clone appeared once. This CDR3 is CASSQGGTSGFSSTDTQYF. CDR3 nucleotide sequence: TGCGCCAGCAGCCAAGGGGGGACTAGCGGGTTCTCTAGCACAGATACGCAGTATTTT. The chain joins TRBV4-1 to TRBJ2-3; TRBD2 agrees at 12 bases. The CDR3 covers 19 residues. Unmatched junction bases numbered 8, after V lost 1 base and J lost 0 bases. Germline CDR1 and CDR2: MGHRA and YSYEKL.

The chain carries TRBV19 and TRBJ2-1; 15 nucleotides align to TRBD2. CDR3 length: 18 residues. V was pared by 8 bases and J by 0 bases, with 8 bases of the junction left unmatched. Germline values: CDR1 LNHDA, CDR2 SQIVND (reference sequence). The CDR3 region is CASALGLAGGSSYNEQFF. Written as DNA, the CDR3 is TGTGCCAGTGCCCTTGGACTAGCGGGGGGGAGCTCCTACAATGAGCAGTTCTTC.

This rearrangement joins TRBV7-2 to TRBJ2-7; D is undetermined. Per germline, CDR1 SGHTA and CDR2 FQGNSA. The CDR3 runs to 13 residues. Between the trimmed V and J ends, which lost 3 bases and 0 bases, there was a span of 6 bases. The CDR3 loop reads CASSFYSSYEQYF. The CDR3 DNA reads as TGTGCCAGCAGCTTCTACAGCTCCTACGAGCAGTACTTC.

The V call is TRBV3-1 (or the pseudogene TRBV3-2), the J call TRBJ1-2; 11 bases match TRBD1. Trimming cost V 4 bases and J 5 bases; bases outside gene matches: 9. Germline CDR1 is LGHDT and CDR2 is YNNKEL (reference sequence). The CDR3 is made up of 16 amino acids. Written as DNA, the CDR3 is TGTGCCAGCAGCCTACGGACAGGGGGCTGGGGATATGGCTACACCTTC. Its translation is CASSLRTGGWGYGYTF.

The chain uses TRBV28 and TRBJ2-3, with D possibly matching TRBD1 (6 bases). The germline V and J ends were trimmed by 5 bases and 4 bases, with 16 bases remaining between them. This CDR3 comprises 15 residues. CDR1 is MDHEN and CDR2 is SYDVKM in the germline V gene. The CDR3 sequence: CASSAPGVGADTQYF. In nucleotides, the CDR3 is TGTGCCAGCAGTGCCCCAGGGGTTGGGGCAGATACGCAGTATTTT.

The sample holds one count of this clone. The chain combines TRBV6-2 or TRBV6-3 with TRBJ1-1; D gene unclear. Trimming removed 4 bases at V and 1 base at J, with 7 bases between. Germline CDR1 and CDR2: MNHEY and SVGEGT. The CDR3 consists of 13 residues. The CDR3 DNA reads TGTGCCAGCAGTTCTCAAGCGAACACTGAAGCTTTCTTT. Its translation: CASSSQANTEAFF.

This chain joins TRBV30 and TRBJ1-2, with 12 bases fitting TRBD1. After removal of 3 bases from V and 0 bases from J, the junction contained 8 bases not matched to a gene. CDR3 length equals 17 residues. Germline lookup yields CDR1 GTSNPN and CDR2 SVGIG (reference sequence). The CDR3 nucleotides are TGTGCCTGGAGCCGGGACAGGGGGCGGGGGGCTAACTATGGCTACACCTTC. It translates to CAWSRDRGRGANYGYTF. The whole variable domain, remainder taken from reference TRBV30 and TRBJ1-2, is SQTIHQWPATLVQPVGSPLSLECTVEGTSNPNLYWYRQAAGRGLQLLFYSVGIGQISSEVPQNLSASRPQDRQFILSSKKLLLSDSGFYLCAWSRDRGRGANYGYTFGSGTRLTVV.

CDR3 in amino acids: CASSSIPGQGLETQYF. The CDR3 DNA follows: TGTGCCAGCAGCTCGATACCGGGACAGGGGCTTGAGACCCAGTACTTC. The chain carries TRBV5-6 and TRBJ2-5, with 10 bases fitting TRBD1. Trimming cost V 3 bases and J 5 bases; bases outside gene matches: 10. The CDR3 consists of 16 residues. In germline, CDR1 is SGHDT, CDR2 YYEEEE.

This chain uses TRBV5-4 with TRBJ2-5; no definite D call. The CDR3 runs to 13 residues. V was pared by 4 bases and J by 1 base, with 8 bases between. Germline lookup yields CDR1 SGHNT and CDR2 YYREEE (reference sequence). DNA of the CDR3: TGTGCCAGCAGCCCGTCTAGCCAAGAGACCCAGTACTTC. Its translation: CASSPSSQETQYF. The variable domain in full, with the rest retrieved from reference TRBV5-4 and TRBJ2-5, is ETGVTQSPTHLIKTRGQQVTLRCSSQSGHNTVSWYQQALGQGPQFIFQYYREEENGRGNFPPRFSGLQFPNYSSELNVNALELDDSALYLCASSPSSQETQYFGPGTRLLVL.

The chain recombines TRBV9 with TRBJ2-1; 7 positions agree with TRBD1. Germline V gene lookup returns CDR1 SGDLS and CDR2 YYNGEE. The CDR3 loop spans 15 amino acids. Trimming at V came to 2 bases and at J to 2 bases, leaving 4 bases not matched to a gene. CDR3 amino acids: CASSVRQGAYNEQFF. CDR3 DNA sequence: TGTGCCAGCAGCGTTCGACAGGGTGCCTACAATGAGCAGTTCTTC.

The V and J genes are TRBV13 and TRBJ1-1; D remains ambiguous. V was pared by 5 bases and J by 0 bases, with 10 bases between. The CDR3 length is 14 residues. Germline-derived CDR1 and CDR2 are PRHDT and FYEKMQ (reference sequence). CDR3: CASSPPNMNTEAFF. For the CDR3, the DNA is TGTGCCAGCAGCCCCCCTAATATGAACACTGAAGCTTTCTTT.

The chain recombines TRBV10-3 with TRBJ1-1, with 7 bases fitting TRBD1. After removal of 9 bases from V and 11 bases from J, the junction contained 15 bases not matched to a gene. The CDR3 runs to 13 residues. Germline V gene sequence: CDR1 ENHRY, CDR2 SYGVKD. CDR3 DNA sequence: TGTGCCATAAAACAGGGCGCCCAGGGGGTTGCTTTCTTT. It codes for CAIKQGAQGVAFF.

CDR3 amino acids: CASSFLGGGSPLHF. As DNA, the CDR3 is TGTGCCAGCAGCTTTCTGGGGGGAGGTTCACCCCTCCACTTT. The V gene is TRBV7-2, the J gene TRBJ1-6, with D possibly being TRBD1 (5 bases). There are 14 residues in the CDR3. The germline V gene has CDR1 SGHTA and CDR2 FQGNSA. The V end was cut by 3 bases, the J end by 9 bases, with 12 bases between.

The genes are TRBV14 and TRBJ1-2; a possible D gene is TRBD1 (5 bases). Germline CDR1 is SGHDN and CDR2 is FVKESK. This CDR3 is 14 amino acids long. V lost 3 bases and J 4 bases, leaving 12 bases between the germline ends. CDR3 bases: TGTGCCAGCAGCCAGCAGGGATCCTCCTATGGCTACACCTTC. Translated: CASSQQGSSYGYTF. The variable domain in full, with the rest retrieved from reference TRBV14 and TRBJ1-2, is EAGVTQFPSHSVIEKGQTVTLRCDPISGHDNLYWYRRVMGKEIKFLLHFVKESKQDESGMPNNRFLAERTGGTYSTLKVQPAELEDSGVYFCASSQQGSSYGYTFGSGTRLTVV.

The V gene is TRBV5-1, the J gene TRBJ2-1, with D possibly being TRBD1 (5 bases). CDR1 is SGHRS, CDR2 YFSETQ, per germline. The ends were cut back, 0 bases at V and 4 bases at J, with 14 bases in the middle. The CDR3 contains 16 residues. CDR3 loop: CASSLEGKQPYNEQFF. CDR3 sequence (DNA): TGCGCCAGCAGCTTGGAGGGGAAACAGCCGTACAATGAGCAGTTCTTC.

This CDR3 is CASSVGSGRDTDTQYF. The CDR3 DNA sequence: TGTGCCAGCAGCGTTGGTAGCGGGAGGGACACAGATACGCAGTATTTT. V and J are TRBV9 and TRBJ2-3; 11 bases line up with TRBD2. Trimming took 2 bases from V and 2 from J; bases not matched to a gene: 4. CDR1 is SGDLS and CDR2 is YYNGEE in the germline V gene. This CDR3 has 16 amino acids.

CDR3 bases: TGTGCCAGCAGTGATACAGGGGTGAAGGATGGCTACACCTTC. Encoded protein: CASSDTGVKDGYTF. The rearrangement joins TRBV25-1 to TRBJ1-2; 7 nucleotides align to TRBD1. The germline CDR1 and CDR2 sequences are MGHDK and SYGVNS. There are 14 residues in the CDR3. Losses at the gene ends were 3 bases for V and 6 bases for J; bases not matched to a gene: 7.

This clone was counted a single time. The CDR3 DNA is TGTGCCAGCAGCTCTCGGGTCCCCATGAACACTGAAGCTTTCTTT. Encoded protein: CASSSRVPMNTEAFF. The chain has TRBV11-1 and TRBJ1-1; D is unclear. Germline CDR1 reads SGHAT; CDR2 reads FQDESV (reference sequence). Trimming stripped 4 bases from V and 0 bases from J, with 12 bases between. The CDR3 is 15 amino acids.

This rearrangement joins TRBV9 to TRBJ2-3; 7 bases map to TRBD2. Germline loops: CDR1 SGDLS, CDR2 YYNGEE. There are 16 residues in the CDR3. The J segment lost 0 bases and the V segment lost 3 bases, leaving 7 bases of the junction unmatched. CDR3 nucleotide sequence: TGTGCCAGCAGCGGACGTGGGGGGGATAGCACAGATACGCAGTATTTT. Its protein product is CASSGRGGDSTDTQYF.

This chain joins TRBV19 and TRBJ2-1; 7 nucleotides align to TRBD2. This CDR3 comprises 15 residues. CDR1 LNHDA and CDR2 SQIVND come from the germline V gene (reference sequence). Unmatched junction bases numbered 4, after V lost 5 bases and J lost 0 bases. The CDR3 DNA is TGTGCCAGTAGTTGGGGGGGGAACTCCTACAATGAGCAGTTCTTC. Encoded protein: CASSWGGNSYNEQFF.

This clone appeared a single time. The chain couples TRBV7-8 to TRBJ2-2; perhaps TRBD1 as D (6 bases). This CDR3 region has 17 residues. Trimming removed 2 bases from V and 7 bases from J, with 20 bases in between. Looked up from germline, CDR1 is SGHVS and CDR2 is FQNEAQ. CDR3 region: CASSLRPGHQKDGELFF. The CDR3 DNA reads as TGTGCCAGCAGCTTAAGGCCGGGACATCAAAAAGACGGGGAGCTGTTTTTT.

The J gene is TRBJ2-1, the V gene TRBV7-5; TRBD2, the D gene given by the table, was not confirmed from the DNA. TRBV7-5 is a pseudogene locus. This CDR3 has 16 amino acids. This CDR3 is CVRSQPTLAQLNEQFF. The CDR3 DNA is TGTGTCAGAAGCCAACCAACTCTAGCTCAGCTCAATGAGCAGTTCTTC.

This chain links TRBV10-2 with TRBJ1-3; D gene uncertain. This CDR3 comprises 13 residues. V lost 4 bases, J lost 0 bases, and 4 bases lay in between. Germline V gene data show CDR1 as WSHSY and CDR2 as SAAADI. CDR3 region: CASSGPSGNTIYF. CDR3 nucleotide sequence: TGCGCCAGCAGTGGGCCCTCTGGAAACACCATATATTTT.